The rows below give T cell receptor beta chains drawn from one sample of a study of vaccination effects on CD4 cells after COVID-19. These receptors are not linked to any known antigen. Data came from immunoSEQ multiplex PCR; TCRdb stores just in-frame clones and leaves some out. The table includes 20,000 to 25,000 clones, roughly 69% detected once. The sequences come from CD4+ T cells from PBMCs cultured with a peptide pool, collected before COVID-19 vaccination. Every receptor here comes from a human donor who had a prior SARS-CoV-2 infection. CDR3s include the opening cysteine and the closing phenylalanine or tryptophan. The D gene is left open where the match is weak. Some rows mark clone size as missing; the rest say once, few, many or name a class of expanded clone.

d_gene	abundance	j_gene	v_gene	CDR3nt	CDR3aa
TRBD1	-	TRBJ2-7	TRBV5-1	TGCGCCAGCAGCTTGGGTGGGACAGGGAACGAGCAGTACTTC	CASSLGGTGNEQYF
TRBD1	-	TRBJ2-5	TRBV2	TGTGCCAGCAGGCGGGGACAGGGGTACCAAGAGACCCAGTACTTC	CASRRGQGYQETQYF
-	-	TRBJ2-3	TRBV18	TGTGCCAGCTCACCACCGATCCCAAACGATGGGCAGTATTTT	CASSPPIPNDGQYF
-	-	TRBJ1-5	TRBV3-1/TRBV3-2	TGTGCCAGCAGCGAACGGTATAGCAATCAGCCCCAGCATTTT	CASSERYSNQPQHF
-	once	TRBJ1-3	TRBV27	TGTGCCAGCAAGCGCAGGGGATCATCTGGAAACACCATATATTTT	CASKRRGSSGNTIYF
-	few	TRBJ1-6	TRBV12-3/TRBV12-4	TGTGCCAGCAGTTTAGAAGTAAGATCACCCCTCCACTTT	CASSLEVRSPLHF
TRBD2	-	TRBJ2-7	TRBV29-1	TGCAGCGTTTTGACTAGCGTAGGCTACGAGCAGTACTTC	CSVLTSVGYEQYF
-	once	TRBJ1-1	TRBV10-3	TGTGCCACGCAGGGTGTGAGGTCTGGGAACACTGAAGCTTTCTTT	CATQGVRSGNTEAFF
-	few	TRBJ1-2	TRBV24-1	TGTGCCACCAGTGATTTGCATACAGGGCGAAACTATGGCTACACCTTC	CATSDLHTGRNYGYTF
-	-	TRBJ2-3	TRBV9	TGTGCCAGCAGCACTCAGGACCTCCAGAGCACAGATACGCAGTATTTT	CASSTQDLQSTDTQYF
-	-	TRBJ1-2	TRBV18	TGTGCCAGCTCACCCCTTCGGGGAGAGGGCTACACCTTC	CASSPLRGEGYTF
-	-	TRBJ1-1	TRBV5-5	TGTGCCAGCAGCTTGGAAGGTCTCGGGACACTCACTGAAGCTTTCTTT	CASSLEGLGTLTEAFF
TRBD1	-	TRBJ1-5	TRBV6-4	TGTGCCAGCAGTGGGGGGGACAGGGTTCTTAATCAGCCCCAGCATTTT	CASSGGDRVLNQPQHF
TRBD1	-	TRBJ1-2	TRBV7-2	TGTGCCAGCAGCCTCGGGACAGGGGGCGTCTATGGCTACACCTTC	CASSLGTGGVYGYTF
-	-	TRBJ2-2	TRBV2	TGTGCCAGCAGTGCAGGGCCACGACTGATTGCGAACACCGGGGAGCTGTTTTTT	CASSAGPRLIANTGELFF
-	-	TRBJ2-1	TRBV9	TGTGCCAGCAGTTTGGAGGGGGCCCAAATTGGTTACAATGAGCAGTTCTTC	CASSLEGAQIGYNEQFF
-	-	TRBJ2-1	TRBV6-2/TRBV6-3	TGTGCCAGCACCCCACTGGGCCTTACCTACAATGAGCAGTTCTTC	CASTPLGLTYNEQFF
-	once	TRBJ2-3	TRBV27	TGTGCCAGCAGTTTACCTAGCACAGATACGCAGTATTTT	CASSLPSTDTQYF
TRBD2	-	TRBJ2-7	TRBV9	TGTGCCAGCAGCGTTGGGACTAGCGGGACCTACGAGCAGTACTTC	CASSVGTSGTYEQYF
-	-	TRBJ1-3	TRBV5-1	TGCGCCAGCAGCTTGGACAGGCCTGGAAACACCATATATTTT	CASSLDRPGNTIYF
-	-	TRBJ2-7	TRBV30	TGTGCCTGGAGTGTAAGACTTAGCTCCTACGAGCAGTACTTC	CAWSVRLSSYEQYF
-	few	TRBJ2-5	TRBV30	TGTGCCTGGAGTGCCACTAGCTGGGGGACCCAGTACTTC	CAWSATSWGTQYF